The 3 T cell receptor beta chains below all came from one sample that was sequenced in a study of stem cell transplantation in POMP-related autoinflammatory disease. TCRdb's table, derived via immunoSEQ multiplex PCR, lists solely in-frame clones and lacks some. The table shows more than 25,000 clones, with approximately 86% occurring only once. The source was CD4+ T cells from PBMCs, collected before stem cell transplantation. The receptor set was obtained from a human donor with POMP-related autoinflammation and immune dysregulation (PRAID).

The V and J genes are TRBV2 and TRBJ2-3, with D unresolved. The CDR3 sequence is 12 residues long. Germline V gene data show CDR1 as SNHLY and CDR2 as FYNNEI. Trimming took off 2 bases at V and 4 bases at J, with 4 bases between the two ends. In DNA form, the CDR3 reads TGTGCCAGCAGTGAAAGCGCAGATACGCAGTATTTT. Protein product: CASSESADTQYF.

This clone was found once. V is TRBV9 and J is TRBJ1-4; maybe TRBD1 (6 bases). Germline assignment: CDR1 SGDLS and CDR2 YYNGEE. This CDR3 contains 14 residues. V dropped 3 bases and J dropped 4 bases, with 10 bases sitting between them. The CDR3: CASSGGAYNEKLFF. The CDR3 DNA follows: TGTGCCAGCAGCGGGGGGGCCTATAATGAAAAACTGTTTTTT.

The V gene is TRBV28, the J gene TRBJ2-3; 9 bases match TRBD1. There are 15 residues in the CDR3. CDR1 and CDR2 (germline): MDHEN, SYDVKM. The junction had 6 bases not matched to a gene; V was cut back by 6 bases and J by 2 bases. The DNA for the CDR3 is TGTGCCAGCAGCGGACAGGGGTCGATCACAGATACGCAGTATTTT. Encoded protein: CASSGQGSITDTQYF. Filled out from reference TRBV28 and TRBJ2-3, the complete variable domain reads DVKVTQSSRYLVKRTGEKVFLECVQDMDHENMFWYRQDPGLGLRLIYFSYDVKMKEKGDIPEGYSVSREKKERFSLILESASTNQTSMYLCASSGQGSITDTQYFGPGTRLTVL.